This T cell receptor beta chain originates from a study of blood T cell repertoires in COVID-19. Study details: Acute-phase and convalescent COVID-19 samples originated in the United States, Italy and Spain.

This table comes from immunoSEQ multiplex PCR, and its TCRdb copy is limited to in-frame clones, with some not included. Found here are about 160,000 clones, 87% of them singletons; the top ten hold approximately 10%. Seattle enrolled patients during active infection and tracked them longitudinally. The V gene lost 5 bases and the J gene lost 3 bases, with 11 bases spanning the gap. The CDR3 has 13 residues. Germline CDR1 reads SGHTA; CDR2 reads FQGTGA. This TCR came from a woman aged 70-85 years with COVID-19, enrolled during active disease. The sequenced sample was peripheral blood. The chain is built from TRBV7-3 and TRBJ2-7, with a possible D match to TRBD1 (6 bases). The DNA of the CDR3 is TGTGCCAGCAGCCCACAGACAGGCTACGAGCAGTACTTC. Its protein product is CASSPQTGYEQYF.